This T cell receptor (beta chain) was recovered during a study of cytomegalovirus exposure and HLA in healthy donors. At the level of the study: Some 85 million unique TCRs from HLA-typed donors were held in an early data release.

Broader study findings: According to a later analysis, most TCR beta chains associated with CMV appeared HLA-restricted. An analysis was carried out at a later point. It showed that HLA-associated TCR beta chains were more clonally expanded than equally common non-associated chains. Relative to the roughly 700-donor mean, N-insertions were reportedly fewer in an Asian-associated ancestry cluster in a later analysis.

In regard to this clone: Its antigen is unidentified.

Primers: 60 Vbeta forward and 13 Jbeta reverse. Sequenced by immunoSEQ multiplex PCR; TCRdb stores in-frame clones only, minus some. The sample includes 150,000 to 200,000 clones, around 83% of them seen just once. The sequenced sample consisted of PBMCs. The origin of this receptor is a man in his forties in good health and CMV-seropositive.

The CDR3 is CASSSGAGSYNEQFF. The CDR3 region has the DNA TGTGCCAGCAGCTCAGGGGCCGGCTCCTACAATGAGCAGTTCTTC. This chain links TRBV5-4 with TRBJ2-1, with D perhaps matching TRBD1 (6 bases). Trimming removed 3 bases at V and 0 bases at J, with 10 bases between. CDR1 is SGHNT and CDR2 is YYREEE in the germline V gene (reference sequence). The CDR3 is 15 amino acids.